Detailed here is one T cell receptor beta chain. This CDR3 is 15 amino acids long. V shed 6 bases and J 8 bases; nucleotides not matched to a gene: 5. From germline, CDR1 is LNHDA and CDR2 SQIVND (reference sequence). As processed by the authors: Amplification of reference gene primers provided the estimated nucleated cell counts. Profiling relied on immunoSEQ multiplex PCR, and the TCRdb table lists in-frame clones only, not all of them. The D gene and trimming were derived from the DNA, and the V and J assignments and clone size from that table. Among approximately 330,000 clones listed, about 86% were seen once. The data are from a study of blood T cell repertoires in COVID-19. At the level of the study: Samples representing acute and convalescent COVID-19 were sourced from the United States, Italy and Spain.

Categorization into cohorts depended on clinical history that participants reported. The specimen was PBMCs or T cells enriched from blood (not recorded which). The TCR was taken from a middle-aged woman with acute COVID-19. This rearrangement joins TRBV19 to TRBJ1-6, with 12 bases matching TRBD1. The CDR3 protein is CASSVGQGADSPLHF. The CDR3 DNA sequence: TGTGCCAGTAGCGTGGGACAGGGGGCGGATTCACCCCTCCACTTT.